The 15 T cell receptor beta chains reported below all come from one sample, sequenced in a study of blood T cell repertoires in COVID-19. Clones were read by immunoSEQ multiplex PCR, and TCRdb kept only the in-frame ones, dropping some. Of about 71,000 clones listed, about 80% are singletons. Input material: peripheral blood. These receptors were taken from a man in his 70s with acute or convalescent COVID-19.

This chain joins TRBV28 and TRBJ1-4; perhaps TRBD1 as D (5 bases). From germline, CDR1 is MDHEN and CDR2 SYDVKM. This CDR3 is 16 amino acids long. The V end lost 2 bases, the J end lost 2 bases, and 12 bases lay between the germline ends. CDR3 protein: CASSLLGRGTNEKLFF. CDR3 sequence (DNA): TGTGCCAGCAGTTTACTCGGGCGGGGGACTAATGAAAAACTGTTTTTT.

The chain employs TRBV24-1 and TRBJ2-1; perhaps TRBD1 as D (5 bases). CDR3 size: 16 residues. V lost 3 bases and J lost 7, with 18 bases in between. Germline values: CDR1 KGHDR, CDR2 SFDVKD. The CDR3 here is CATSDSLASKGNEQFF. DNA of the CDR3: TGTGCCACCAGTGATAGTTTGGCTTCCAAGGGGAATGAGCAGTTCTTC.

The chain is built from TRBV6-5 and TRBJ2-1, with D tentatively TRBD1 (6 bases). Germline CDR1 and CDR2: MNHEY and SVGAGI. The CDR3 is made up of 14 amino acids. Trimming cost V 8 bases and J 3 bases, with 14 bases left between them. CDR3 bases: TGTGCCAGCCTCAGGGGAAAGGACTACAATGAGCAGTTCTTC. It yields the protein CASLRGKDYNEQFF.

This clone is medium-sized within its sample. V and J are TRBV6-5 and TRBJ2-7, with 9 positions matching TRBD1. CDR3 length equals 13 residues. Germline CDR1 MNHEY, CDR2 SVGAGI. V dropped 5 bases and J dropped 4; count of bases not matched to a gene: 3. The DNA of the CDR3 is TGTGCCAGCAGTACGACAGGGGGGTACGAGCAGTACTTC. Translating gives CASSTTGGYEQYF.

This clone has more than one count but fewer than ten. This rearrangement joins TRBV5-6 to TRBJ2-5, with 7 bases fitting TRBD2. The ends lost 4 bases at V and 2 bases at J; junction bases unmatched: 8. Germline V gives CDR1 SGHDT, CDR2 YYEEEE. The CDR3 sequence is 15 residues long. CDR3 loop: CASSPVLARQETQYF. The CDR3 nucleotides are TGTGCCAGCAGCCCGGTACTAGCGAGACAAGAGACCCAGTACTTC.

V is TRBV11-3 and J is TRBJ2-1; D perhaps matches TRBD1 (5 bases). There are 14 residues in the CDR3. The germline gives CDR1 SGHNT, CDR2 YENEEA. The V and J ends lost 1 base and 5 bases respectively, with 9 bases between them. CDR3: CASSLGQQNNEQFF. The CDR3, as DNA: TGTGCCAGCAGCTTAGGACAGCAGAACAATGAGCAGTTCTTC.

The gene calls are TRBV29-1 and TRBJ2-1; 8 bases map to TRBD1. Germline values: CDR1 SQVTM, CDR2 ANQGSEA. Trimming removed 3 bases from V and 10 bases from J; junction bases left unmatched: 2. The CDR3 has 11 amino acids. The CDR3 loop reads CSVETGAEQFF. The CDR3 region has the DNA TGCAGCGTTGAGACAGGGGCGGAGCAGTTCTTC.

CDR3 DNA: TGTGCCAGCAGCTTAGCGGAAGGGGGCTACGAGCAGTACTTC. This sequence encodes CASSLAEGGYEQYF. This chain links TRBV7-7 with TRBJ2-7; D might be TRBD1 (6 bases). The germline V and J ends were trimmed by 0 bases and 3 bases, with 9 bases remaining between them. CDR1 and CDR2 (germline): SSHAT, FNYEAQ (reference sequence). The CDR3 contains 14 residues.

The CDR3 loop is CASTSGSNQPQHF. CDR3 DNA: TGTGCCAGTACAAGCGGGAGCAATCAGCCCCAGCATTTT. The chain combines TRBV19 with TRBJ1-5; D is undetermined. V lost 7 bases, J lost 1 base, and 8 bases lay in between. From germline, CDR1 is LNHDA and CDR2 SQIVND (reference sequence). The CDR3 length is 13 residues.

This clone was counted between two and nine times. The chain is built from TRBV19 and TRBJ1-1, with D hard to call. The ends were cut back, 0 bases at V and 5 bases at J, with 7 bases in the middle. CDR3 length: 13 amino acids. Germline-derived CDR1 and CDR2 are LNHDA and SQIVND (reference sequence). CDR3 protein: CASSIDWETEAFF. CDR3 sequence (DNA): TGTGCCAGTAGTATAGACTGGGAGACTGAAGCTTTCTTT.

This chain connects TRBV7-9 to TRBJ2-7; D possibly corresponds to TRBD2 (6 bases). V gave up 5 bases and J gave up 5 bases, with 28 bases separating them. The germline V gene has CDR1 SEHNR and CDR2 FQNEAQ (reference sequence). The CDR3 is 18 residues long. The CDR3 spells CASSVPPKGREDFHEQYF. The CDR3 DNA reads as TGTGCCAGCAGCGTCCCTCCGAAGGGGCGGGAAGACTTTCACGAGCAGTACTTC.

This clone occurred a few times. The CDR3 DNA is TGTGCCAGCAGTTTAGTAGCGGGCCTCACCGGGGAGCTGTTTTTT. It yields the protein CASSLVAGLTGELFF. The chain carries TRBV28 and TRBJ2-2; TRBD2 matches 7 bases. Germline V lookup: CDR1 MDHEN, CDR2 SYDVKM. J gave up 4 bases and V 2 bases, and 4 bases lay outside the gene matches. The CDR3 has 15 residues.

This clone was seen a handful of times. The chain joins TRBV7-3 to TRBJ2-5; 12 bases match TRBD2. J lost 5 bases, V lost 2 bases, and 6 bases had no gene match. Germline lookup yields CDR1 SGHTA and CDR2 FQGTGA. The CDR3 contains 16 residues. The CDR3 bases are TGTGCCAGCAGCTTAGGGGGGACTAGCGGGTCGGAGACCCAGTACTTC. This codes for CASSLGGTSGSETQYF.

The CDR3 sequence: CASSPYGNNSPLHF. CDR3 sequence (DNA): TGTGCCAGCAGCCCTTACGGGAATAATTCACCCCTCCACTTT. This chain connects TRBV3-1 (or the pseudogene TRBV3-2) to TRBJ1-6, with D uncertain. From germline, CDR1 is LGHDT and CDR2 YNNKEL (reference sequence). Trimming shortened V by 4 bases and J by 5 bases, and 9 bases separated the two germline ends. This CDR3 contains 14 residues.

The CDR3 sequence is CASSFDRGQGYTF. CDR3 coding DNA: TGTGCCAGCAGCTTCGACAGGGGTCAAGGCTACACCTTC. The chain recombines TRBV7-3 with TRBJ1-2, with 8 bases fitting TRBD1. This CDR3 is built from 13 residues. Unmatched junction bases numbered 5, after V lost 3 bases and J lost 8 bases. Germline V gene sequence: CDR1 SGHTA, CDR2 FQGTGA.